These T cell receptor beta chains were read from a single sample in a study of cytomegalovirus exposure and HLA in healthy donors. TCRdb's table, derived via immunoSEQ multiplex PCR, lists solely in-frame clones and lacks some. In all, the sample yields under 90,000 clones. The sequenced material came from PBMCs. All receptors come from a man aged 45-65 years in good health and CMV-seropositive. Each CDR3 is given with its conserved first and last residue. Fields, in order: CDR3 DNA, CDR3 protein, CDR3 length, J gene, V gene, D gene. D genes are given only for firm matches.

cdr3_nt: TGTGCCAGCACCTCCGACAGGGGTCGGACCCAGTACTTC
cdr3_aa: CASTSDRGRTQYF
cdr3_length: 13
j_call: TRBJ2-5
v_call: TRBV5-6
d_call: TRBD1

cdr3_nt: TGTGCCAGCAGCGTAGCTAGCGGCTTCAGCGAGACCCAGTACTTC
cdr3_aa: CASSVASGFSETQYF
cdr3_length: 15
j_call: TRBJ2-5
v_call: TRBV9
d_call: TRBD2

cdr3_nt: TGTGCCAGCAGCCGTACGCTCGACAGGTTAATAACCGGGGAGCTGTTTTTT
cdr3_aa: CASSRTLDRLITGELFF
cdr3_length: 17
j_call: TRBJ2-2
v_call: TRBV7-8
d_call: -

cdr3_nt: TGTGCTAGTGGTTTTCAGGGCGCCGATACGCAGTATTTT
cdr3_aa: CASGFQGADTQYF
cdr3_length: 13
j_call: TRBJ2-3
v_call: TRBV12-5
d_call: -

cdr3_nt: TGTGCCAGCAGGCTAGCGGGAGGGATAGAGTTCTTC
cdr3_aa: CASRLAGGIEFF
cdr3_length: 12
j_call: TRBJ2-1
v_call: TRBV6-5
d_call: TRBD2

cdr3_nt: TGTGCCAGCAGCTCGGGACAGTTCGAGCAGTACTTC
cdr3_aa: CASSSGQFEQYF
cdr3_length: 12
j_call: TRBJ2-7
v_call: TRBV7-3
d_call: TRBD1

cdr3_nt: TGTGCCAGCAGCCGCAGGGACAGGGGGAATCAGCCCCAGCATTTT
cdr3_aa: CASSRRDRGNQPQHF
cdr3_length: 15
j_call: TRBJ1-5
v_call: TRBV11-2
d_call: TRBD1

cdr3_nt: TGTGCCAGCAGCCCAGCTGGTCCAGGTGAAGCTTTCTTT
cdr3_aa: CASSPAGPGEAFF
cdr3_length: 13
j_call: TRBJ1-1
v_call: TRBV7-3
d_call: -

cdr3_nt: TGTGCCAGCAGCTTAAGCGATTGGACTAGCGGGAGGGTATACGAGCAGTACTTC
cdr3_aa: CASSLSDWTSGRVYEQYF
cdr3_length: 18
j_call: TRBJ2-7
v_call: TRBV11-3
d_call: TRBD2

cdr3_nt: TGTGCCAGCAGCTTAACTAAATACACCTCCTACGAGCAGTACTTC
cdr3_aa: CASSLTKYTSYEQYF
cdr3_length: 15
j_call: TRBJ2-7
v_call: TRBV11-3
d_call: -

cdr3_nt: TGTGCCAGCAGCCAAGAAAGCGGGTACGGCGGGAGTTGGAATGAGCAGTTCTTC
cdr3_aa: CASSQESGYGGSWNEQFF
cdr3_length: 18
j_call: TRBJ2-1
v_call: TRBV4-2
d_call: TRBD2

cdr3_nt: TGTGCCAGCAGCTGGGGGGACTTCCGATCCTACAATGAGCAGTTCTTC
cdr3_aa: CASSWGDFRSYNEQFF
cdr3_length: 16
j_call: TRBJ2-1
v_call: TRBV5-4
d_call: -

cdr3_nt: TGTGCCAGCAGGTCGGGACTAGCCGGGCCCCCCTACGAGCAGTACTTC
cdr3_aa: CASRSGLAGPPYEQYF
cdr3_length: 16
j_call: TRBJ2-7
v_call: TRBV13
d_call: TRBD2

cdr3_nt: TGTGCCAGCAGCACAGGGGACGGATATGGCTACACCTTC
cdr3_aa: CASSTGDGYGYTF
cdr3_length: 13
j_call: TRBJ1-2
v_call: TRBV9
d_call: TRBD1